Listed below are T cell receptor beta chains from one sample, sequenced in a study of blood T cell repertoires in COVID-19. Data came from immunoSEQ multiplex PCR; TCRdb stores just in-frame clones and leaves some out. Here the sample spans over 45,000 clones, around 90% being singletons. The sequencing sample was made of peripheral blood. These receptors came from a man aged 50-60 years with active COVID-19. Both conserved end residues are part of each CDR3. Fields, in order: V gene, D gene, J gene, clone size, CDR3 DNA, CDR3 protein. A D gene is named only where the DNA matches it firmly. Not all rows give a size; the values are once, few, many and, for expanded clones, a class.

v_call: TRBV4-3; d_call: TRBD1; j_call: TRBJ1-2; clone_size: -; cdr3_nt: TGCGCCAGCAGCGACAGGGCCCTCTACGGCTACACCTTC; cdr3_aa: CASSDRALYGYTF
v_call: TRBV29-1; d_call: -; j_call: TRBJ2-4; clone_size: -; cdr3_nt: TGCAGCGTTGGAATTGGGGGCCAAAACATTCAGTACTTC; cdr3_aa: CSVGIGGQNIQYF
v_call: TRBV5-1; d_call: -; j_call: TRBJ2-6; clone_size: -; cdr3_nt: TGCGCCAGCAGCTTGGGTCTCGCTGGGGCCAACGTCCTGACTTTC; cdr3_aa: CASSLGLAGANVLTF
v_call: TRBV4-2; d_call: TRBD2; j_call: TRBJ2-7; clone_size: -; cdr3_nt: TGTGCCAGCAGCCAAGACCCTAGCGGGAGTATCTACGAGCAGTACTTC; cdr3_aa: CASSQDPSGSIYEQYF
v_call: TRBV5-1; d_call: -; j_call: TRBJ1-1; clone_size: -; cdr3_nt: TGCGCCAGCAGCAAGGACTCGAACACTGAAGCTTTCTTT; cdr3_aa: CASSKDSNTEAFF
v_call: TRBV7-2; d_call: -; j_call: TRBJ2-7; clone_size: few; cdr3_nt: TGTGCCAGCAGTGTCGACTATGTGGAGCAGTACTTC; cdr3_aa: CASSVDYVEQYF
v_call: TRBV4-1; d_call: -; j_call: TRBJ2-1; clone_size: once; cdr3_nt: TGCGCCAGCAGCCATGTACTCAATGAGCAGTTCTTC; cdr3_aa: CASSHVLNEQFF
v_call: TRBV19; d_call: TRBD2; j_call: TRBJ2-1; clone_size: -; cdr3_nt: TGTGCCAGTAGTCCGAAAAAGAGCGGGGGGCAGAATGAGCAGTTCTTC; cdr3_aa: CASSPKKSGGQNEQFF
v_call: TRBV2; d_call: -; j_call: TRBJ2-3; clone_size: -; cdr3_nt: TGTGCCAGCAGCGGACAAACCACAGATACGCAGTATTTT; cdr3_aa: CASSGQTTDTQYF
v_call: TRBV12-3/TRBV12-4; d_call: TRBD1; j_call: TRBJ2-7; clone_size: -; cdr3_nt: TGTGCCAGCAGCACGGGACAGAACCACGAGCAGTACTTC; cdr3_aa: CASSTGQNHEQYF
v_call: TRBV11-3; d_call: -; j_call: TRBJ2-2; clone_size: -; cdr3_nt: TGTGCCAGCAGCTTTCGGGGTGCCGGGGAGCTGTTTTTT; cdr3_aa: CASSFRGAGELFF